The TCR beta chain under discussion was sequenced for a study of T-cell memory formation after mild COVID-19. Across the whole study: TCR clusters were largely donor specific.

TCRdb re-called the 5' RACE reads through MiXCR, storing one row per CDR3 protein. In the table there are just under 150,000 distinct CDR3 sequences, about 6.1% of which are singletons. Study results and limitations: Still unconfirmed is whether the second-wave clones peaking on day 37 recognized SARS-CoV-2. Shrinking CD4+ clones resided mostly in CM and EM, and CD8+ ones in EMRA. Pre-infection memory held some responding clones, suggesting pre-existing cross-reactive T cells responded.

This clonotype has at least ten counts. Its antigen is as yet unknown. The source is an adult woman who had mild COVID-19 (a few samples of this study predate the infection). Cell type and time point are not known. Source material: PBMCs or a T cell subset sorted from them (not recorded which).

CDR3 sequence reads: CASSEQGPVRGEQYF. CDR3 in DNA: TGCGCCAGCAGTGAACAGGGGCCGGTACGTGGGGAGCAGTACTTC. This rearrangement joins TRBV5-1 to TRBJ2-7, with 7 bases lining up with TRBD1. CDR1 and CDR2 from the germline V gene are SGHRS and YFSETQ. The CDR3 runs to 15 residues. J was trimmed by 7 bases and V by 5 bases; bases with no gene match: 15.